This T cell receptor beta chain is drawn from a study of PD-L1 blockade in urothelial cancer. Germline V gene lookup returns CDR1 SGHTA and CDR2 FQGNSA. CDR3 length equals 14 residues. J gave up 7 bases and V 1 base, and 3 bases lay outside the gene matches. The data were produced by immunoSEQ multiplex PCR, yet TCRdb's version contains in-frame clones alone and is incomplete. Counted here are approximately 110,000 clones, 70% to 85% occurring once; the ten biggest clones make up approximately 2.4%. The TCR originated in a man over 45 with urothelial cancer. The rearrangement links TRBV7-2 to TRBJ2-3, with TRBD1 identical over 9 bases. Here the sequenced sample was PBMCs, taken around atezolizumab (anti-PD-L1) treatment. This chain's CDR3 is CASSLEDRGYTQYF. The CDR3 DNA reads TGTGCCAGCAGCTTAGAGGACAGGGGCTATACGCAGTATTTT. The full variable domain, in which reference TRBV7-2 and TRBJ2-3 provide the parts outside the CDR3, is GAGVSQSPSNKVTEKGKDVELRCDPISGHTALYWYRQSLGQGLEFLIYFQGNSAPDKSGLPSDRFSAERTGGSVSTLTIQRTQQEDSAVYLCASSLEDRGYTQYFGPGTRLTVL.